The 13 T cell receptor beta chains given below trace back to one sample, sequenced in a study of T-cell reconstitution after alpha-beta-depleted transplantation in children. TCRbeta library preparation incorporated unique molecular identifiers. TCRdb independently ran MiXCR on the PCR reads; one entry per CDR3 protein. The profile shows about 250,000 distinct CDR3 sequences, more than 20% of them singletons. The source material was PBMCs, mostly from graft donor cells, sampled 360 days after TCRalphabeta/CD19-depleted stem cell transplant. Source of these receptors: a female patient between 2 and 15 years old who had a stem cell transplant for congenital amegakaryocytic thrombocytopenia, so the T cells may come from the graft donor.

This clonotype showed up many times. This chain uses TRBV24-1 with TRBJ2-5; D possibly matches TRBD1 or TRBD2 (6 bases each). The germline V gene encodes CDR1 KGHDR and CDR2 SFDVKD. The CDR3 is 14 residues long. V was clipped by 4 bases and J by 2 bases, with 10 bases between them. CDR3 nucleotides: TGTGCCACCAGTGAGGGGGGCACTCAAGAGACCCAGTACTTC. As protein: CATSEGGTQETQYF.

V and J are TRBV30 and TRBJ2-7; D call uncertain. Germline V lookup: CDR1 GTSNPN, CDR2 SVGIG (reference sequence). This CDR3 region has 12 residues. The CDR3 nucleotides read TGTGCTTTGCGGTGGCAGTTCTACGAGCAGTACTTC. Its translation: CALRWQFYEQYF.

The rearrangement joins TRBV2 to TRBJ2-3, with a weak D call TRBD2 (5 bases). The V gene lost 3 bases and the J gene lost 6 bases, with 16 bases spanning the gap. Germline CDR1 SNHLY, CDR2 FYNNEI. There are 15 residues in the CDR3. DNA of the CDR3: TGTGCCAGCAGTGATTCTGTCCTAGCAGAGGATACGCAGTATTTT. This gives the protein CASSDSVLAEDTQYF. Drawing the rest from reference TRBV2 and TRBJ2-3, the complete variable domain is EPEVTQTPSHQVTQMGQEVILRCVPISNHLYFYWYRQILGQKVEFLVSFYNNEISEKSEIFDDQFSVERPDGSNFTLKIRSTKLEDSAMYFCASSDSVLAEDTQYFGPGTRLTVL.

This clonotype occurred once. This chain connects TRBV14 to TRBJ2-1, with D perhaps assigned TRBD1 or TRBD2 (7 bases each). This CDR3 comprises 19 residues. Between the trimmed V and J ends, which lost 1 base and 7 bases, there was a span of 26 bases. The V gene's germline CDR1 is SGHDN and CDR2 FVKESK. The chain's CDR3 is CASSQVKGARSGMGNEQFF. As DNA, the CDR3 is TGTGCCAGCAGCCAAGTTAAGGGGGCGCGAAGCGGGATGGGGAATGAGCAGTTCTTC. Drawing the rest from reference TRBV14 and TRBJ2-1, the complete variable domain is EAGVTQFPSHSVIEKGQTVTLRCDPISGHDNLYWYRRVMGKEIKFLLHFVKESKQDESGMPNNRFLAERTGGTYSTLKVQPAELEDSGVYFCASSQVKGARSGMGNEQFFGPGTRLTVL.

The V and J genes are TRBV6-1 and TRBJ2-5, with 8 bases lining up with TRBD2. The CDR3 runs 14 residues. Germline V CDR1 and CDR2: MNHNS, SASEGT. The junction had 7 bases not matched to a gene; V was cut back by 5 bases and J by 5 bases. CDR3 bases: TGTGCCAGCAGTACCACTTTAGCGGGGGAGACCCAGTACTTC. Translated, it gives CASSTTLAGETQYF.

This clonotype appeared a few times. The chain joins TRBV5-1 to TRBJ2-2, with D unresolved. The germline V gene encodes CDR1 SGHRS and CDR2 YFSETQ. The V and J ends lost 4 bases and 6 bases respectively, with 16 bases between them. This CDR3 spans 15 amino acids. Here the CDR3 reads CASSPLRYEAGELFF. The CDR3, as DNA: TGCGCCAGCAGCCCGCTTCGGTACGAGGCCGGGGAGCTGTTTTTT.

V and J are TRBV29-1 and TRBJ2-1; D assignment may be TRBD1 or TRBD2 (5 bases each). Trimming took off 7 bases at V and 11 bases at J, with 12 bases between the two ends. Germline loops: CDR1 SQVTM, CDR2 ANQGSEA. This CDR3 has 10 residues. This CDR3 reads CSAQMGQQFF. For the CDR3, the DNA is TGCAGCGCCCAAATGGGACAGCAGTTCTTC.

The V and J genes are TRBV28 and TRBJ1-2; D is ambiguous. The CDR3 contains 17 residues. V gave up 4 bases and J gave up 3 bases, with 21 bases separating them. Germline-derived CDR1 and CDR2 are MDHEN and SYDVKM. In nucleotides, the CDR3 is TGTGCCAGCAGTTCGGGAGTGGAGAGTGAAATTGACTATGGCTACACCTTC. As protein: CASSSGVESEIDYGYTF.

The table lists this clonotype with a few counts. J is TRBJ1-5 and V is TRBV6-2 or TRBV6-3; D is unresolved. The ends were cut back, 5 bases at V and 5 bases at J, with 13 bases in the middle. The CDR3 extends over 14 amino acids. Germline assignment: CDR1 MNHEY and CDR2 SVGEGT. This CDR3 reads CASSQAGLDQPQHF. Here the CDR3 DNA reads TGTGCCAGCAGTCAGGCGGGTTTAGATCAGCCCCAGCATTTT.

The genes are TRBV5-6 and TRBJ2-3; TRBD1 agrees at 9 bases. The junction had 6 bases not matched to a gene; V was cut back by 4 bases and J by 0 bases. This CDR3 contains 16 residues. The germline CDR1 and CDR2 sequences are SGHDT and YYEEEE. CDR3 loop: CASSPPTGGSTDTQYF. The CDR3 DNA reads TGTGCCAGCAGCCCCCCGACAGGGGGGAGCACAGATACGCAGTATTTT.

The gene calls are TRBV2 and TRBJ2-2; no definite D call. CDR3 length: 14 residues. V lost 1 base, J lost 3 bases, and 6 bases lay in between. The V gene's germline CDR1 is SNHLY and CDR2 FYNNEI. CDR3 coding DNA: TGTGCCAGCAGTGAAGAGGCCTACACCGGGGAGCTGTTTTTT. Its protein product is CASSEEAYTGELFF. The whole variable domain, remainder taken from reference TRBV2 and TRBJ2-2, is EPEVTQTPSHQVTQMGQEVILRCVPISNHLYFYWYRQILGQKVEFLVSFYNNEISEKSEIFDDQFSVERPDGSNFTLKIRSTKLEDSAMYFCASSEEAYTGELFFGEGSRLTVL.

The rearrangement uses TRBV6-2 or TRBV6-3 and TRBJ1-5; D gene ambiguous. V lost 7 bases to trimming and J lost 0 bases, with 19 bases between them. This CDR3 comprises 17 residues. Germline V gene data show CDR1 as MNHEY and CDR2 as SVGEGT. The CDR3 reads CASNPYSTPYSNQPQHF. Written as DNA, the CDR3 is TGTGCCAGCAACCCCTACAGCACCCCCTATAGCAATCAGCCCCAGCATTTT.

Comments on this clonotype: The junction and the germline gene differ at one end; a read error may be behind it. V gene TRBV20-1 combines with J gene TRBJ2-5; the D call may be TRBD1 or TRBD2 (5 bases each). There are 17 residues in the CDR3. Germline CDR1 and CDR2: DFQATT and SNEGSKA (reference sequence). The CDR3 coding sequence is TGCTGTGCTAGAGATCGACGGTCCGTGGTGAGGGGAGAGACCCAGTACTTC. Its protein is CCARDRRSVVRGETQYF.